This is a list of T cell receptor beta chains from one sample in a study of blood T cells in healthy people across ages. A single record per CDR3 protein comes from TCRdb applying MiXCR to the 5' RACE reads. The sample holds 1,300,000 or so distinct CDR3 sequences, almost 60% seen once. The material sequenced was blood. The receptors were gathered from a man between 18 and 29 years old in good health. Both conserved end residues are part of each CDR3. A D gene is named only where the DNA matches it firmly. Some rows have no size entry. The others give once, few or many, or a class for an expanded clone.

V gene,clone size,D gene,J gene,CDR3 protein,CDR3 DNA
TRBV29-1,NA,NA,TRBJ2-5,CSGGGGKLQETQYF,TGCAGCGGAGGGGGGGGGAAACTCCAAGAGACCCAGTACTTC
TRBV27,NA,TRBD1,TRBJ1-2,CASSLLGQGGGYTF,TGTGCCAGCAGTCTCCTGGGACAGGGGGGTGGCTACACCTTC
TRBV29-1,once,TRBD2,TRBJ2-7,CSVVPPTSGTSGSEQYF,TGCAGCGTTGTCCCCCCTACGTCCGGGACTAGCGGGAGTGAGCAGTACTTC
TRBV7-2,few,TRBD2,TRBJ2-5,CASSETSSGQETQYF,TGTGCCAGCAGCGAAACCTCTAGCGGACAAGAGACCCAGTACTTC
TRBV10-3,few,NA,TRBJ2-7,CAISRTEATYEQYF,TGTGCCATCAGTAGGACCGAAGCAACCTACGAGCAGTACTTC
TRBV29-1,few,NA,TRBJ2-7,CSVQDKPYEQYF,TGCAGCGTTCAGGACAAGCCCTACGAGCAGTACTTC
TRBV6-6,NA,TRBD1,TRBJ1-3,CASSPLEGAGNTIYF,TGTGCCAGCAGTCCACTCGAGGGGGCAGGAAACACCATATATTTT
TRBV5-1,few,NA,TRBJ2-3,CASSSRTGASTDTQYF,TGCGCCAGCAGCTCCCGGACGGGAGCTAGCACAGATACGCAGTATTTT
TRBV5-1,NA,TRBD1,TRBJ2-5,CASSVRGQNFQETQYF,TGCGCCAGCAGCGTACGGGGACAGAACTTCCAAGAGACCCAGTACTTC
TRBV6-1,NA,NA,TRBJ2-6,CASSGIADNSGANVLTF,TGTGCCAGCAGTGGGATCGCCGACAACTCTGGGGCCAACGTCCTGACTTTC
TRBV20-1,few,NA,TRBJ1-6,CSAAGTANSPLHF,TGCAGTGCTGCCGGGACCGCTAATTCACCCCTCCACTTT
TRBV29-1,NA,NA,TRBJ1-4,CSVRSWYNEKLFF,TGCAGCGTTAGGTCATGGTATAATGAAAAACTGTTTTTT
TRBV29-1,NA,TRBD1,TRBJ2-7,CSVVGAGQGDYEQYF,TGCAGCGTTGTCGGGGCGGGACAGGGGGATTACGAGCAGTACTTC
TRBV4-2,NA,TRBD2,TRBJ2-2,CASSPSGSGVTGELFF,TGTGCCAGCAGTCCTTCGGGTAGCGGGGTCACCGGGGAGCTGTTTTTT
TRBV4-1,few,NA,TRBJ2-7,CASSHFLRTDPYEQYF,TGCGCCAGCAGCCATTTCCTCAGGACAGATCCCTACGAGCAGTACTTC
TRBV4-1,NA,NA,TRBJ2-7,CASSPGTRKVYEQYF,TGCGCCAGCAGCCCCGGGACTCGTAAAGTCTACGAGCAGTACTTC
TRBV11-2,once,NA,TRBJ2-1,CASSLYSEDNEQFF,TGTGCCAGCAGCTTATATTCGGAGGACAATGAGCAGTTCTTC
TRBV6-2/TRBV6-3,few,NA,TRBJ2-1,CVSSSRVDEQFF,TGTGTCAGCAGTTCCAGGGTGGACGAGCAGTTCTTC
TRBV20-1,NA,NA,TRBJ2-1,CSAGGISYNEQFF,TGCAGTGCTGGAGGGATCTCCTACAATGAGCAGTTCTTC
TRBV3-1,NA,TRBD1,TRBJ2-5,CASARNRGETQYF,TGTGCCAGCGCGAGAAACAGGGGAGAGACCCAGTACTTC
TRBV12-3/TRBV12-4,NA,NA,TRBJ1-2,CASSFERSNYGYTF,TGTGCCAGCAGTTTCGAACGGAGCAACTATGGCTACACCTTC
TRBV6-5,NA,TRBD2,TRBJ2-5,CASSYGTSWDQETQYF,TGTGCCAGCAGTTACGGGACTAGCTGGGACCAAGAGACCCAGTACTTC
TRBV4-2,NA,NA,TRBJ2-5,CAIAPGPSGVQYF,TGTGCCATCGCGCCGGGGCCCTCGGGCGTGCAGTACTTC
TRBV7-9,once,NA,TRBJ2-7,CASTHTYEQYF,TGTGCCAGCACCCATACCTACGAGCAGTACTTC
TRBV20-1,NA,NA,TRBJ2-3,CSAPPGGGHTDTQYF,TGCAGTGCTCCCCCGGGGGGCGGGCACACAGATACGCAGTATTTT
TRBV6-6,NA,TRBD2,TRBJ2-1,CASRVSGRVKGSEQFF,TGTGCCAGCCGGGTCAGCGGGAGGGTAAAGGGGAGTGAGCAGTTCTTC
TRBV5-1,NA,NA,TRBJ2-1,CASSLGDSNSYNEQFF,TGCGCCAGCAGCCTAGGGGACTCGAACTCCTACAATGAGCAGTTCTTC
TRBV20-1,NA,NA,TRBJ1-5,CSAPKEPQHF,TGCAGTGCTCCTAAGGAGCCCCAGCATTTT
TRBV12-3/TRBV12-4,NA,TRBD2,TRBJ2-2,CATPLYSGSRNGELFF,TGTGCCACACCTTTATATAGCGGGAGTAGGAATGGGGAGCTGTTTTTT
TRBV6-6,many,TRBD1,TRBJ1-2,CASSYATGVDGYTF,TGTGCCAGCAGTTACGCGACAGGGGTGGACGGCTACACCTTC
TRBV11-3,NA,NA,TRBJ2-5,CASSPRPMGTQYF,TGTGCCAGCAGCCCAAGGCCGATGGGGACCCAGTACTTC
TRBV28,NA,TRBD2,TRBJ2-3,CTSSSPGTSGGEGTDTQYF,TGTACCAGCAGCTCACCCGGGACTAGCGGGGGGGAAGGGACAGATACGCAGTATTTT
TRBV11-3,NA,NA,TRBJ2-7,CASSLDRAGTSYNEQYF,TGTGCCAGCAGCTTAGATCGAGCGGGTACCTCCTACAATGAGCAGTACTTC
TRBV27,NA,TRBD1,TRBJ2-7,CASSVTGGHLEQYF,TGTGCCAGCAGTGTGACAGGGGGTCATCTCGAGCAGTACTTC
TRBV4-1,NA,NA,TRBJ1-1,CASSQAPGNTEAFF,TGCGCCAGCAGCCAAGCACCGGGGAACACTGAAGCTTTCTTT
TRBV28,few,NA,TRBJ2-3,CASSMEVGGRSDTQYF,TGTGCCAGCAGCATGGAAGTGGGGGGGCGATCAGATACGCAGTATTTT
TRBV15,NA,NA,TRBJ1-5,CATSIDGRRGQPQHF,TGTGCCACCAGCATAGACGGGCGGAGAGGTCAGCCCCAGCATTTT
TRBV16,NA,NA,TRBJ2-1,CASRGPHYEQFF,TGTGCCAGCAGAGGCCCCCATTATGAGCAGTTCTTC
TRBV29-1,NA,TRBD1,TRBJ2-1,CSVSGTAIYNEQFF,TGCAGCGTTTCCGGGACAGCAATTTACAATGAGCAGTTCTTC
TRBV6-2/TRBV6-3,NA,TRBD1,TRBJ2-1,CASSQNRGRGWHNEQFF,TGTGCCAGCAGCCAGAACAGGGGCAGAGGGTGGCACAATGAGCAGTTCTTC
TRBV20-1,NA,NA,TRBJ1-5,CSARTGISNQPQHF,TGCAGTGCCCGAACAGGGATCAGCAATCAGCCCCAGCATTTT
TRBV3-1,NA,NA,TRBJ2-1,CASSQVETINEQFF,TGTGCCAGCAGCCAAGTCGAGACTATCAATGAGCAGTTCTTC
TRBV25-1,NA,NA,TRBJ1-2,CASSEYGQGTNYGYTF,TGTGCCAGCAGTGAATACGGCCAGGGGACCAACTATGGCTACACCTTC
TRBV7-2,once,TRBD2,TRBJ2-5,CASSFPLAGGVETQYF,TGTGCCAGCAGCTTCCCTCTAGCGGGAGGTGTAGAGACCCAGTACTTC
TRBV10-3,few,NA,TRBJ2-1,CAIREGINEQFF,TGTGCCATCAGAGAAGGAATCAATGAGCAGTTCTTC
TRBV6-6,NA,NA,TRBJ2-1,CASSYSGPNNEQFF,TGTGCCAGCAGTTACTCGGGACCAAACAATGAGCAGTTCTTC
TRBV29-1,NA,TRBD1,TRBJ2-5,CRADRDYETQYF,TGCAGGGCCGACAGGGATTACGAGACCCAGTACTTC
TRBV7-2,NA,NA,TRBJ1-2,CASSLPDNYGYTF,TGTGCCAGCAGCTTGCCAGACAACTATGGCTACACCTTC
TRBV6-5,NA,TRBD1,TRBJ1-4,CASRLGQAATNEKLFF,TGTGCCAGCAGACTCGGACAGGCGGCAACTAATGAAAAACTGTTTTTT
TRBV6-2/TRBV6-3,NA,NA,TRBJ2-7,CASSYSKGPEQYF,TGTGCCAGCAGTTACTCGAAAGGGCCCGAGCAGTACTTC
TRBV9,NA,TRBD2,TRBJ2-7,CASSPQIAGPYEQYF,TGTGCCAGCAGCCCCCAGATAGCGGGACCCTACGAGCAGTACTTC
TRBV14,NA,NA,TRBJ2-1,CASRRLASDNEQFF,TGTGCCAGCAGGCGGCTAGCGTCGGACAATGAGCAGTTCTTC
TRBV5-1,NA,NA,TRBJ1-3,CASRGTGTPSGNTIYF,TGCGCCAGCAGAGGTACAGGGACCCCTTCTGGAAACACCATATATTTT
TRBV29-1,once,NA,TRBJ2-2,CSVLPRGNTGELFF,TGCAGCGTCCTACCCAGGGGGAACACCGGGGAGCTGTTTTTT
TRBV10-3,few,NA,TRBJ2-5,CAIREGAAQETQYF,TGTGCCATCAGGGAGGGGGCGGCCCAAGAGACCCAGTACTTC
TRBV5-6,NA,NA,TRBJ2-7,CASSRTQEGKGYEQYF,TGTGCCAGCAGCCGGACCCAGGAGGGAAAGGGGTACGAGCAGTACTTC
TRBV20-1,NA,NA,TRBJ2-5,CSATPDRYQETQYF,TGCAGTGCTACCCCCGACAGGTACCAAGAGACCCAGTACTTC
TRBV24-1,once,NA,TRBJ1-2,CATSEHRDEDYGYTF,TGTGCCACCAGTGAGCATCGGGACGAGGACTATGGCTACACCTTC
TRBV5-4,NA,NA,TRBJ2-7,CASSARGVGDYEQYF,TGTGCCAGCAGCGCCCGAGGGGTTGGAGACTACGAGCAGTACTTC